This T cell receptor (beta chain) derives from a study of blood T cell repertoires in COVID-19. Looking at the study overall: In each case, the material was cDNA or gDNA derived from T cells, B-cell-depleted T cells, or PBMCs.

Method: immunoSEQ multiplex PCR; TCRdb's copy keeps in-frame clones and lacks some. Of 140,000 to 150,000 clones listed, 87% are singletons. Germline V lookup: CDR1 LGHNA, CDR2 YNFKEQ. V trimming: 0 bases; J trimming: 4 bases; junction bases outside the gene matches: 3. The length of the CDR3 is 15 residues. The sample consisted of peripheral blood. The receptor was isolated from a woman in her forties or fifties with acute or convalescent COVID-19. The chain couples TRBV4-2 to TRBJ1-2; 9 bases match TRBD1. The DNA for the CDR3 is TGTGCCAGCAGCCAAGAGGGGACAGGGTTCTATGGCTACACCTTC. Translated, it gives CASSQEGTGFYGYTF.